Below, 9 T cell receptor beta chains from the same sample are listed, as sequenced in a study of PD-1 blockade in mismatch repair-deficient tumors. The protocol was immunoSEQ multiplex PCR, while the TCRdb copy is restricted to in-frame clones and leaves out a portion. The sample yields 100,000 to 150,000 clones, about nine tenths seen once. The specimen comprised peripheral blood, sampled approximately 72 weeks after starting pembrolizumab. The receptor source for this set is an adult with mismatch repair-deficient cancer.

This CDR3 is CASSPGGLADTQYF. The DNA of the CDR3 is TGCGCCAGCAGCCCGGGGGGGTTGGCGGATACGCAGTATTTT. The chain carries TRBV4-3 and TRBJ2-3, with TRBD2 identical over 8 bases. Germline CDR1 reads LGHNA; CDR2 reads YSLEER. V gave up 4 bases and J gave up 6 bases; unmatched junction bases: 6. This CDR3 region has 14 residues.

The chain joins TRBV7-9 to TRBJ1-2; TRBD1 is a possible D gene (6 bases). V lost 6 bases, J lost 6 bases, and 20 bases lay in between. The CDR3 spans 15 residues. The V gene's germline CDR1 is SEHNR and CDR2 FQNEAQ (reference sequence). DNA for the CDR3: TGTGCCAGCAGTCCGAATCCCGGGGGGCACGATGGCTACACCTTC. Translated, it gives CASSPNPGGHDGYTF. The whole variable domain, remainder taken from reference TRBV7-9 and TRBJ1-2, is DTGVSQNPRHKITKRGQNVTFRCDPISEHNRLYWYRQTLGQGPEFLTYFQNEAQLEKSRLLSDRFSAERPKGSFSTLEIQRTEQGDSAMYLCASSPNPGGHDGYTFGSGTRLTVV.

As DNA, the CDR3 is TGCGCCAGCAGCCAAGATTTCGGGTCGCCTAATGAAAAACTGTTTTTT. Translated: CASSQDFGSPNEKLFF. The chain links TRBV4-1 to TRBJ1-4; D uncertain. The CDR3 consists of 16 residues. Germline-derived CDR1 and CDR2 are MGHRA and YSYEKL. Between the trimmed V and J ends, which lost 0 bases and 3 bases, there was a span of 11 bases.

This chain uses TRBV10-1 with TRBJ2-7; D is perhaps TRBD1 (6 bases). The CDR3 is made up of 13 amino acids. Trimming cost V 2 bases and J 4 bases, with 9 bases left between them. From germline, CDR1 is WNHNN and CDR2 SYGVQD (reference sequence). The CDR3 nucleotides are TGCGCCAGCAGTGAGATTACAGGGTACGAGCAGTACTTC. Protein: CASSEITGYEQYF.

This clone occurred a few times. The chain couples TRBV6-5 to TRBJ1-4, with 9 positions matching TRBD1. The CDR3 loop spans 15 amino acids. Germline loops: CDR1 MNHEY, CDR2 SVGAGI. V was clipped by 5 bases and J by 4 bases; unmatched bases: 5. The chain's CDR3 is CASSRGDRDNEKLFF. The CDR3 DNA follows: TGTGCCAGCAGTCGAGGGGACAGGGATAATGAAAAACTGTTTTTT.

V usage is TRBV7-9 and J usage is TRBJ2-3; D remains unclear. This CDR3 region has 14 residues. Trimming left V 2 bases short and J 0 bases short, with 6 bases between. Germline CDR1 is SEHNR and CDR2 is FQNEAQ (reference sequence). CDR3 protein: CASSLPASTDTQYF. For the CDR3, the DNA is TGTGCCAGCAGCTTACCGGCTAGCACAGATACGCAGTATTTT.

V is TRBV2 and J is TRBJ2-7; TRBD2 matches 10 bases. CDR3 length: 15 amino acids. V dropped 5 bases and J dropped 0; count of bases not matched to a gene: 4. Germline loops: CDR1 SNHLY, CDR2 FYNNEI. This CDR3 reads CASSSSGRSSYEQYF. The CDR3 DNA reads TGTGCCAGCAGTTCTAGCGGGAGAAGCTCCTACGAGCAGTACTTC.

V and J are TRBV6-5 and TRBJ1-1, with a weak D call TRBD1 (5 bases). Germline V gene lookup returns CDR1 MNHEY and CDR2 SVGAGI. This CDR3 is 14 amino acids long. With 2 bases removed from V and 3 bases from J, the gap between germline ends came to 10 bases. CDR3 residues: CASSYEGFDTEAFF. CDR3 in DNA: TGTGCCAGCAGTTACGAGGGGTTTGACACTGAAGCTTTCTTT.

This clone is a singleton in its sample. This chain uses TRBV4-3 with TRBJ2-7; D perhaps matches TRBD1 (6 bases). Germline V CDR1 and CDR2: LGHNA, YSLEER. The CDR3 has 14 amino acids. The ends were cut back, 1 base at V and 6 bases at J, with 13 bases in the middle. In DNA form, the CDR3 reads TGCGCCAGCAGCCAAGTTTTAACAGGGACCGAGCAGTACTTC. It translates to CASSQVLTGTEQYF.